This TCR beta chain came from a study of T cell repertoires in cytomegalovirus infection. General observations from the study: Adding up the frequency of public TCR beta families identified people who carried CMV plus the relevant HLA. In two of eight donors, the top clonotype was HLA-C-restricted CMV-specific.

MiXCR was run by TCRdb on the reads, yielding one entry per CDR3 protein. This sample has 300,000 to 450,000 distinct CDR3 sequences, with about a sixth found just once. There are many counts of this clonotype. What it binds is not known. CDR3 length equals 13 residues. Germline CDR1 SGHTA, CDR2 FQGNSA. V was clipped by 3 bases and J by 4 bases, with 7 bases between them. Sequencing used PBMCs. This clonotype was obtained from a human donor in good health (CMV status not recorded). Some clones in this sample may be carry-over from other donors' samples. This chain joins TRBV7-2 and TRBJ2-1, with a possible D match to TRBD2 (5 bases). CDR3 amino acids: CASSFQRYNEQFF. The CDR3 coding sequence is TGTGCCAGCAGCTTCCAGCGGTACAATGAGCAGTTCTTC.